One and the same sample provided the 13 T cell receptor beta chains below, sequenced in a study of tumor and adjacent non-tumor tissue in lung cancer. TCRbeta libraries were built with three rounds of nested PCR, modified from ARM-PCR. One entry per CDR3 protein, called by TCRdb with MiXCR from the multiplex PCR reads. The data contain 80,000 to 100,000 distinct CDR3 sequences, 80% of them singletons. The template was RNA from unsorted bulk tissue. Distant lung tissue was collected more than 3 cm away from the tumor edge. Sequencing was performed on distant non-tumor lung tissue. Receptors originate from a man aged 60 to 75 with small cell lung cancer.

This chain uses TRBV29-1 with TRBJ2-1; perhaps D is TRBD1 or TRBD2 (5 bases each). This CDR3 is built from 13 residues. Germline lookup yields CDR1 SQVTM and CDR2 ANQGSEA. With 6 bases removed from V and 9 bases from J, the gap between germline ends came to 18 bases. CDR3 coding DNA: TGCAGCGTGGAACTAGTACAGGCTGGTGAGCAGTTCTTC. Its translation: CSVELVQAGEQFF.

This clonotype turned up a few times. The CDR3, as DNA: TGTGCCAGCAGTTACTCGAACCAGGGTGAAGTGCACGTC. Translation: CASSYSNQGEVHV. This chain uses TRBV6-5 with TRBJ2-7; D is perhaps TRBD1 (5 bases). CDR1 and CDR2 (germline): MNHEY, SVGAGI. The CDR3 loop spans 13 amino acids.

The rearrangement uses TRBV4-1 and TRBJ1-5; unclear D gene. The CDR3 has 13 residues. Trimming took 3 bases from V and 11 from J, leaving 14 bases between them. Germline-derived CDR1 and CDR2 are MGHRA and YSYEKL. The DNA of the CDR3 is TGCGCCAGCAGCCAGAGGATGTCTAAGGCCCAGCATTTT. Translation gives CASSQRMSKAQHF.

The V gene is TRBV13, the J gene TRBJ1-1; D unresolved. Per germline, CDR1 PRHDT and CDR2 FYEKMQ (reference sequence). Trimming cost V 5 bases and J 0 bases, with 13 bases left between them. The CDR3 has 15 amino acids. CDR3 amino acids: CASSTRRGMNTEAFF. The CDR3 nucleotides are TGTGCCAGCAGCACTCGGAGAGGCATGAACACTGAAGCTTTCTTT.

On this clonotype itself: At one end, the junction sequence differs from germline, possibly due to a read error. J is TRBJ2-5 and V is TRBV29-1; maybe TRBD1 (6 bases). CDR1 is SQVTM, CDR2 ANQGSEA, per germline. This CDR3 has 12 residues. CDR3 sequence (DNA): TGCAGCGCCTTTATGGGACAAGAGACCCAGTATTTC. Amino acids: CSAFMGQETQYF.

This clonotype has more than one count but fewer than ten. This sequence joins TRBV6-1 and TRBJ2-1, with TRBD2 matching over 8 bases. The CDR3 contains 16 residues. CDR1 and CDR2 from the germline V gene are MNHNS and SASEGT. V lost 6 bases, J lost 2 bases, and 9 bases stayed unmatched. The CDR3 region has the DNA TGTGCCAGCAGCTTTTATCGGGAGGGTGCCTACAATGAGCAGTTCTTC. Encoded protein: CASSFYREGAYNEQFF.

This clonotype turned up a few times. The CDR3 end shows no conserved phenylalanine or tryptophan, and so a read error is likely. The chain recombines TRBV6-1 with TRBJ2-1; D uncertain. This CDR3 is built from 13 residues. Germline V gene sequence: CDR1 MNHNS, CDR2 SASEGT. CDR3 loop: CASSEVSPNEQFL. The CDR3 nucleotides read TGTGCCAGTAGTGAAGTATCCCCCAATGAGCAGTTCTTA.

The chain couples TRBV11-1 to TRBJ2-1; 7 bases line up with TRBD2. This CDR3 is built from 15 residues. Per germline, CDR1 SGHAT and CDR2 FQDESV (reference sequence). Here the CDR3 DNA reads TGTACATGCAGCTTAGCGCTAGCGGCAAACAATGAGCAGTTCTTC. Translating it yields CTCSLALAANNEQFF.

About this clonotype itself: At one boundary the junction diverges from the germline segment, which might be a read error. CDR3 coding DNA: TGCAGCGGGGGACAGGCTCGGAGAGATGCGCAGTATTTT. Translation gives CSGGQARRDAQYF. The chain combines TRBV29-1 with TRBJ2-3; 8 nucleotides agree with TRBD1. This CDR3 contains 13 residues. Germline CDR1 reads SQVTM; CDR2 reads ANQGSEA.

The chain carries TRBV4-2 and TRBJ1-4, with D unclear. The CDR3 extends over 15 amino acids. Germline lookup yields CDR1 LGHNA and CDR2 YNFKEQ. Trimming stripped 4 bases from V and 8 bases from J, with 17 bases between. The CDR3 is CASSLYGSLNEKLFF. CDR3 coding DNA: TGTGCCAGCAGCCTTTACGGGAGCCTGAACGAAAAACTGTTTTTT.

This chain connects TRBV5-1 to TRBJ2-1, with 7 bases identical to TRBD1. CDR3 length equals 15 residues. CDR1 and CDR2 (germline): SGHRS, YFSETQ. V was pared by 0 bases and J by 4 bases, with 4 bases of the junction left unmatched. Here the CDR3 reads CASSLGGQIYNEQFF. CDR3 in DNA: TGCGCCAGCAGCTTGGGGGGACAGATTTACAATGAGCAGTTCTTC.

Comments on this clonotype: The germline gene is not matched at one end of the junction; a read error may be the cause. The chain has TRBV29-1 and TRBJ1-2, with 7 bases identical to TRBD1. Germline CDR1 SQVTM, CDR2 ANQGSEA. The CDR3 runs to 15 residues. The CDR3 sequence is CNVEDRKRTGYGYTF. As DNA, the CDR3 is TGCAACGTTGAAGATCGCAAGAGGACAGGCTATGGCTACACCTTC.

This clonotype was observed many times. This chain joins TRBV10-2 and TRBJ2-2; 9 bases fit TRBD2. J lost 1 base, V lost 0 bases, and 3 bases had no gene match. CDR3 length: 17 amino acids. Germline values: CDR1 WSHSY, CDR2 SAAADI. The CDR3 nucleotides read TGCGCCAGCAGTGAGTCGGGACTAGCTGTGAACACCGGGGAGCTGTTTTTT. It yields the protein CASSESGLAVNTGELFF.